What follows is one T cell receptor beta chain and its context. Under the authors' procedure: Estimated nucleated cell counts came from reference gene primer amplification. Only in-frame clones appear in the TCRdb table, and some are missing; sequencing was by immunoSEQ multiplex PCR. V, J and clone size are taken as reported in that table, and D and trimming were inferred from the DNA itself. The sample records approximately 85,000 clones, about 86% being singletons. This sample was included in a study of blood T cell repertoires in COVID-19. Across the whole study: COVID-19 samples, acute and convalescent, were from the United States, Italy and Spain. In each case, the material was cDNA or gDNA derived from T cells, B-cell-depleted T cells, or PBMCs.

This CDR3 is built from 18 residues. Trimming at V came to 4 bases and at J to 2 bases, leaving 17 bases not matched to a gene. Germline CDR1 reads SGHDT; CDR2 reads YYEEEE. Sequencing input: peripheral blood. The V gene is TRBV5-6, the J gene TRBJ1-2; 7 nucleotides match TRBD1. This receptor was taken from a woman older than 75 in a cohort sampled during active or convalescent COVID-19. The CDR3 sequence: CASSPINEGALANYGYTF. The CDR3, as DNA: TGTGCCAGCAGCCCGATAAACGAGGGGGCGCTTGCCAACTATGGCTACACCTTC. Based on the CDR3 plus reference TRBV5-6 and TRBJ1-2, the full variable domain is DAGVTQSPTHLIKTRGQQVTLRCSPKSGHDTVSWYQQALGQGPQFIFQYYEEEERQRGNFPDRFSGHQFPNYSSELNVNALLLGDSALYLCASSPINEGALANYGYTFGSGTRLTVV.